This T cell receptor (beta chain) was sequenced in a study of blood T cell repertoires in COVID-19. This CDR3 region has 14 residues. V lost 1 base and J lost 4; bases outside the gene matches: 3. CDR1 is MGHDK, CDR2 SYGVNS, per germline. In the study's own analysis: By means of reference gene primer amplification, nucleated cell counts were estimated. Here immunoSEQ multiplex PCR was the method, and the copy in TCRdb shows in-frame clones only, minus some. From that table come the V and J calls and clone size; the DNA was used to work out D and trimming. Of about 270,000 clones listed, around nine tenths are singletons.

J is TRBJ1-2 and V is TRBV25-1; TRBD1 matches 7 bases. This clonotype originated in a woman aged 60-70 years who had recovered from COVID-19. The sample was peripheral blood. For the CDR3, the DNA is TGTGCCAGCAGTGAATTCACAGGGGTCTATGGCTACACCTTC. Translation gives CASSEFTGVYGYTF.